This is a list of T cell receptor beta chains from one sample in a study of cytomegalovirus exposure and HLA in healthy donors. Using immunoSEQ multiplex PCR, the repertoire was profiled, and TCRdb retains in-frame clones only, with some absent. The table has 100,000 to 150,000 clones, over 75% seen once; the top ten hold 1.5% to 2%. The sequenced sample consisted of PBMCs. Source of these receptors: a boy younger than 18 in good health and CMV-seronegative. Both conserved end residues are part of each CDR3. D genes are given only for firm matches. Where a row states a size, it is once, few, many or the class of an expanded clone; other rows omit it.

V: TRBV7-2; D: TRBD2; J: TRBJ2-7; size: .; CDR3: CASSLSGGSNEQYF; DNA: TGTGCCAGCAGCTTATCGGGCGGGAGTAACGAGCAGTACTTC
V: TRBV5-4; D: TRBD1; J: TRBJ2-7; size: .; CDR3: CASSLTGTGGAKQYF; DNA: TGTGCCAGCAGCTTGACCGGGACAGGGGGTGCCAAGCAGTACTTC
V: TRBV5-4; D: TRBD2; J: TRBJ2-1; size: .; CDR3: CASSSGGDGRGEQFF; DNA: TGTGCCAGCAGCTCGGGGGGGGACGGTCGGGGGGAGCAGTTCTTC
V: TRBV27; D: .; J: TRBJ2-2; size: .; CDR3: CASTTDFAANTGELFF; DNA: TGTGCCAGCACGACAGATTTTGCCGCGAACACCGGGGAGCTGTTTTTT
V: TRBV2; D: TRBD2; J: TRBJ2-5; size: .; CDR3: CASSGAGVYGTQYF; DNA: TGTGCCAGCAGTGGGGCGGGAGTCTATGGGACCCAGTACTTC
V: TRBV9; D: .; J: TRBJ2-5; size: .; CDR3: CASSAPSPGQETQYF; DNA: TGTGCCAGCAGCGCACCTAGTCCCGGACAAGAGACCCAGTACTTC
V: TRBV27; D: TRBD1; J: TRBJ2-5; size: .; CDR3: CASSALPGGASETQYF; DNA: TGTGCCAGCAGCGCTTTGCCAGGGGGCGCGTCAGAGACCCAGTACTTC
V: TRBV27; D: .; J: TRBJ2-7; size: .; CDR3: CASSLFGGQGYEQYF; DNA: TGTGCCAGCAGTTTATTCGGGGGGCAGGGGTACGAGCAGTACTTC
V: TRBV11-2; D: .; J: TRBJ1-1; size: .; CDR3: CASSPRGRGAWNTEAFF; DNA: TGTGCCAGCAGCCCAAGGGGGAGGGGGGCGTGGAACACTGAAGCTTTCTTT
V: TRBV7-2; D: .; J: TRBJ2-1; size: .; CDR3: CASSLGGGTALFNEQFF; DNA: TGTGCCAGCAGCTTAGGGGGCGGGACGGCACTATTTAATGAGCAGTTCTTC
V: TRBV9; D: .; J: TRBJ2-1; size: .; CDR3: CASNKGWRPDEQFF; DNA: TGTGCCAGCAACAAGGGGTGGCGTCCTGATGAGCAGTTCTTC
V: TRBV7-6; D: TRBD2; J: TRBJ2-5; size: .; CDR3: CASSDGGANLKETQYF; DNA: TGTGCCAGCAGCGACGGGGGGGCGAATTTAAAAGAGACCCAGTACTTC
V: TRBV7-8; D: TRBD2; J: TRBJ2-3; size: few; CDR3: CASSLAGTSGTDTQYF; DNA: TGTGCCAGCAGCTTAGCGGGGACTAGCGGCACAGATACGCAGTATTTT
V: TRBV12-5; D: TRBD1; J: TRBJ1-1; size: .; CDR3: CASGSFLETGFTEAFF; DNA: TGTGCTAGTGGTTCGTTTCTCGAGACAGGGTTCACTGAAGCTTTCTTT
V: TRBV7-3; D: .; J: TRBJ1-2; size: .; CDR3: CASSPQVGYGYTF; DNA: TGTGCCAGCAGCCCGCAGGTTGGCTATGGCTACACCTTC
V: TRBV11-2; D: TRBD1; J: TRBJ2-7; size: .; CDR3: CASSSGGDRGNREQYF; DNA: TGTGCCAGCAGCTCAGGAGGGGACAGGGGGAATCGCGAGCAGTACTTC
V: TRBV10-3; D: .; J: TRBJ1-6; size: .; CDR3: CAISESSNSPLHF; DNA: TGTGCCATCAGTGAGTCGAGTAATTCACCCCTCCACTTT
V: TRBV7-9; D: .; J: TRBJ1-2; size: .; CDR3: CASSLGGLAGAIYGYTF; DNA: TGTGCCAGCAGCTTAGGGGGTCTGGCAGGGGCTATTTATGGCTACACCTTC
V: TRBV6-4; D: TRBD1; J: TRBJ1-2; size: .; CDR3: CASTRTGPFLGGYTF; DNA: TGTGCCAGCACAAGGACAGGGCCATTTTTGGGTGGCTACACCTTC
V: TRBV29-1; D: .; J: TRBJ1-2; size: .; CDR3: CSVGGGYTF; DNA: TGCAGCGTGGGAGGGGGCTACACCTTC
V: TRBV9; D: TRBD1; J: TRBJ1-4; size: few; CDR3: CASSAGQPNEKLFF; DNA: TGTGCCAGCAGCGCGGGACAGCCAAATGAAAAACTGTTTTTT
V: TRBV27; D: .; J: TRBJ2-1; size: .; CDR3: CASSLSPWGVEQFF; DNA: TGTGCCAGCAGTTTATCCCCGTGGGGGGTTGAGCAGTTCTTC
V: TRBV27; D: .; J: TRBJ2-5; size: .; CDR3: CASHSLGVGETQYF; DNA: TGTGCCAGCCATTCCCTAGGGGTAGGAGAGACCCAGTACTTC
V: TRBV4-3; D: .; J: TRBJ1-2; size: .; CDR3: CASRRSGDYGYTF; DNA: TGCGCCAGCAGACGTTCAGGGGACTATGGCTACACCTTC
V: TRBV5-1; D: .; J: TRBJ1-1; size: few; CDR3: CASSAGRATEAFF; DNA: TGCGCCAGCTCGGCGGGGAGGGCCACTGAAGCTTTCTTT
V: TRBV27; D: TRBD1; J: TRBJ1-1; size: .; CDR3: CASSLFAPGQGSTEAFF; DNA: TGTGCCAGCAGTTTATTCGCTCCGGGACAGGGGAGCACTGAAGCTTTCTTT